The rows below give T cell receptor beta chains drawn from one sample of a study of OX40 agonist ivuxolimab in advanced cancers. Generated by immunoSEQ multiplex PCR, the TCRdb table keeps only in-frame clones and is missing some. The sample consists of about 78,000 clones, roughly nine tenths of them appearing once. This material consisted of CD4+ or CD8+ T cells sorted from blood, taken in a trial of the OX40 agonist ivuxolimab. All receptors come from an adult with an advanced solid tumor such as melanoma, head and neck, liver or kidney cancer. The CDR3 runs from the conserved cysteine through the conserved F or W. The D gene is left open where the match is weak. Part of the rows lack a size; the others show once, few, many or a class for expanded clones.

TRBV7-9	TRBJ2-6	NA	NA	CASTLSSGANVLTF	TGTGCCAGCACCCTGAGCTCTGGGGCCAACGTCCTGACTTTC
TRBV5-1	TRBJ2-5	NA	NA	CASSAAGTVGETQYF	TGCGCCAGCAGCGCGGCCGGGACGGTGGGAGAGACCCAGTACTTC
TRBV4-1	TRBJ1-1	NA	NA	CASSQDWPFPEAFF	TGCGCCAGCAGCCAAGACTGGCCCTTCCCTGAAGCTTTCTTT
TRBV18	TRBJ1-1	NA	NA	CASSQSVGTEAFF	TGTGCCAGCTCTCAATCCGTGGGGACTGAAGCTTTCTTT
TRBV19	TRBJ1-6	NA	NA	CASSNGDFNSPLHF	TGTGCCAGTAGTAACGGGGACTTTAATTCACCCCTCCACTTT
TRBV2	TRBJ2-5	NA	NA	CASSASGSAGETQYF	TGTGCCAGCAGTGCCTCAGGCAGCGCAGGAGAGACCCAGTACTTC
TRBV6-1	TRBJ1-2	NA	NA	CASNRDHYYGYTF	TGTGCCAGCAACAGGGATCACTACTATGGCTACACCTTC
TRBV25-1	TRBJ2-2	NA	TRBD1	CASSEGTGNTGELFF	TGTGCCAGCAGTGAAGGGACAGGGAACACCGGGGAGCTGTTTTTT
TRBV7-9	TRBJ1-1	NA	NA	CASSFIAGAFF	TGTGCCAGCAGCTTTATTGCGGGAGCTTTCTTT
TRBV7-2	TRBJ2-7	NA	NA	CASTSGGWEQYF	TGTGCCAGCACCTCCGGCGGGTGGGAGCAGTACTTC
TRBV29-1	TRBJ2-5	NA	TRBD1	CSVEQTGQGGETQYF	TGCAGCGTTGAACAGACCGGACAGGGAGGCGAGACCCAGTACTTC
TRBV6-6	TRBJ1-5	once	NA	CASSPRGQGGQPQHF	TGTGCCAGCAGTCCACGGGGTCAGGGAGGTCAGCCCCAGCATTTT
TRBV6-1	TRBJ2-2	NA	TRBD2	CASSSGRTGELFF	TGTGCCAGCAGCAGCGGGAGGACCGGGGAGCTGTTTTTT
TRBV29-1	TRBJ2-1	NA	NA	CSVEQDGMNEQFF	TGCAGCGTTGAACAGGACGGAATGAATGAGCAGTTCTTC
TRBV7-2	TRBJ2-5	NA	NA	CASSPGPLETQYF	TGTGCCAGCAGCCCGGGACCCCTGGAGACCCAGTACTTC
TRBV5-1	TRBJ1-5	NA	NA	CASSFQGNQPQHF	TGCGCCAGCAGCTTTCAGGGTAATCAGCCCCAGCATTTT
TRBV4-1	TRBJ1-1	NA	NA	CASSQVDQRGAFEAFF	TGCGCCAGCAGCCAAGTCGACCAGCGGGGAGCCTTTGAAGCTTTCTTT
TRBV4-1	TRBJ1-5	NA	NA	CASSLVRDISNQPQHF	TGCGCCAGCAGCCTCGTTAGGGACATTAGCAATCAGCCCCAGCATTTT
TRBV30	TRBJ1-1	NA	TRBD1	CAWRRQGSTEAFF	TGTGCCTGGAGGAGACAGGGGTCGACTGAAGCTTTCTTT
TRBV7-9	TRBJ2-3	NA	TRBD2	CASSSGRGGGTDTQYF	TGTGCCAGCAGCTCCGGGCGGGGGGGCGGTACAGATACGCAGTATTTT
TRBV7-2	TRBJ2-1	once	NA	CASSLGPGRNEQFF	TGTGCCAGCAGCTTAGGACCAGGACGGAATGAGCAGTTCTTC
TRBV27	TRBJ2-6	NA	NA	CASSLGMAGRSGANVLTF	TGTGCCAGCAGTTTAGGAATGGCAGGACGCTCTGGGGCCAACGTCCTGACTTTC
TRBV5-1	TRBJ2-3	NA	TRBD2	CASSLPNSGTSTDTQYF	TGCGCCAGCAGCTTGCCCAACAGCGGGACTAGCACAGATACGCAGTATTTT
TRBV6-5	TRBJ1-2	NA	NA	CASSPRLGAPHGYTF	TGTGCCAGCAGTCCCCGATTGGGGGCGCCTCATGGCTACACCTTC
TRBV27	TRBJ1-2	NA	NA	CASTPWGAQGYGYTF	TGTGCCAGCACTCCTTGGGGGGCGCAGGGCTATGGCTACACCTTC
TRBV6-1	TRBJ2-3	NA	TRBD1	CASSTDRIQDTQYF	TGTGCCAGCAGTACGGACAGGATCCAGGATACGCAGTATTTT
TRBV27	TRBJ1-6	once	NA	CASSPRGNHSPLHF	TGTGCCAGCAGTCCTCGGGGGAACCATTCACCCCTCCACTTT
TRBV18	TRBJ1-1	NA	NA	CASSPGAEAFF	TGTGCCAGCTCCCCCGGGGCGGAAGCTTTCTTT
TRBV5-1	TRBJ1-1	NA	NA	CASKRGMVDTEAFF	TGCGCCAGCAAGAGGGGGATGGTGGACACTGAAGCTTTCTTT
TRBV19	TRBJ1-4	NA	NA	CASREGLNEKLFF	TGTGCCTCCCGCGAGGGTCTTAATGAAAAACTGTTTTTT
TRBV5-1	TRBJ2-1	NA	TRBD2	CASSLYHAGEDNEQFF	TGCGCCAGCAGCTTATATCACGCGGGAGAAGACAATGAGCAGTTCTTC
TRBV28	TRBJ1-4	NA	NA	CASSSPGYYNEKLFF	TGTGCCAGCAGTTCCCCGGGGTATTATAATGAAAAACTGTTTTTT
TRBV5-1	TRBJ1-1	NA	TRBD1	CASSPSGTGARNTEAFF	TGCGCCAGCAGCCCATCGGGGACAGGGGCCAGGAACACTGAAGCTTTCTTT
TRBV18	TRBJ2-1	once	NA	CASSFGSQTVEQFF	TGTGCCAGCTCTTTCGGGAGTCAAACCGTCGAGCAGTTCTTC
TRBV2	TRBJ2-3	NA	NA	CASSEPGPISMGTQYF	TGTGCCAGCAGTGAACCGGGGCCTATCTCCATGGGTACGCAGTATTTT
TRBV11-1	TRBJ1-1	NA	NA	CASGGSMNTEAFF	TGTGCCAGTGGAGGGAGCATGAACACTGAAGCTTTCTTT
TRBV5-1	TRBJ2-5	NA	NA	CASSLVGQETQYF	TGCGCCAGCAGCTTAGTAGGGCAAGAGACCCAGTACTTC
TRBV10-2	TRBJ1-5	NA	TRBD1	CASSDRGRDQPQHF	TGCGCCAGCAGTGACAGGGGGCGCGATCAGCCCCAGCATTTT
TRBV11-2	TRBJ1-4	NA	NA	CASSALQGSPNEKLFF	TGTGCCAGCAGCGCCTTACAAGGGAGTCCTAATGAAAAACTGTTTTTT
TRBV13	TRBJ2-7	NA	NA	CASSLVYGLQPSYEQYF	TGTGCCAGCAGCTTAGTGTACGGGCTACAGCCCTCCTACGAGCAGTACTTC
TRBV27	TRBJ2-4	NA	NA	CASGWGRWAKNIQYF	TGTGCCAGCGGGTGGGGGCGCTGGGCCAAAAACATTCAGTACTTC
TRBV28	TRBJ2-7	NA	TRBD2	CASSVSGTFPREQYF	TGTGCCAGCAGCGTTAGCGGGACCTTCCCAAGGGAGCAGTACTTC
TRBV7-8	TRBJ1-6	once	NA	CASSSARFDYLTLHF	TGTGCCAGCAGCTCTGCAAGATTCGACTATCTGACCCTCCACTTT
TRBV5-4	TRBJ1-5	NA	TRBD1	CASSYGQGDQPQHF	TGTGCCAGCAGCTACGGACAGGGTGACCAGCCCCAGCATTTT
TRBV5-4	TRBJ1-5	few	NA	CASSRDSNQPQHF	TGTGCCAGCAGCCGGGACAGCAATCAGCCCCAGCATTTT
TRBV4-1	TRBJ2-1	NA	TRBD2	CASSQPGTSGHNEQFF	TGCGCCAGCAGCCAACCCGGGACTAGCGGACACAATGAGCAGTTCTTC
TRBV2	TRBJ1-2	NA	TRBD1	CASSEQGGRGLGGYTF	TGTGCCAGCAGTGAACAGGGGGGCAGGGGGCTAGGAGGCTACACCTTC
TRBV5-4	TRBJ2-5	NA	NA	CASSLLQGGETQYF	TGTGCCAGCAGCTTGTTACAGGGAGGGGAGACCCAGTACTTC
TRBV2	TRBJ1-2	NA	TRBD1	CASKRDSNYGYTF	TGTGCCAGCAAGAGGGACAGTAACTATGGCTACACCTTC
TRBV2	TRBJ2-3	NA	NA	CASSELGFASTDTQYF	TGTGCCAGCAGTGAATTAGGGTTTGCTAGCACAGATACGCAGTATTTT